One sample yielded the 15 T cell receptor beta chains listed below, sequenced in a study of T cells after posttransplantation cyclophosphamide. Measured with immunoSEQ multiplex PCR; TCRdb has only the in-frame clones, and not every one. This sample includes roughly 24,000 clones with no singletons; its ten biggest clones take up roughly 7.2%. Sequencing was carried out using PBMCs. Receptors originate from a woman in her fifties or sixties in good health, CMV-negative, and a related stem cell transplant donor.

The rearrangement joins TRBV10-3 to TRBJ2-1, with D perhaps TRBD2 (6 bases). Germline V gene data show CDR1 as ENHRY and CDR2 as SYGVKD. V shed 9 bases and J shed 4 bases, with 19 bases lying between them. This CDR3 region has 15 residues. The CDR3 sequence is CAISPTGEAYNEQFF. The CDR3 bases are TGTGCCATATCACCGACGGGGGAGGCTTACAATGAGCAGTTCTTC.

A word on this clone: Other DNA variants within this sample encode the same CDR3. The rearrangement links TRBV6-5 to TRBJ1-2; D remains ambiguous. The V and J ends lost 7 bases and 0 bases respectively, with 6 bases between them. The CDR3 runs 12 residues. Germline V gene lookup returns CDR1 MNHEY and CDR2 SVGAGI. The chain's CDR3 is CASKSANYGYTF. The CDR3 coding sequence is TGTGCCAGCAAGTCGGCTAACTATGGCTACACCTTC.

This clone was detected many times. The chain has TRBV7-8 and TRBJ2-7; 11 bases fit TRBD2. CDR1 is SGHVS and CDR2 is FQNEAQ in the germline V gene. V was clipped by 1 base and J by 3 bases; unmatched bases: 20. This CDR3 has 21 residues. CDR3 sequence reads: CASSLEARLAGGIKNFYEQYF. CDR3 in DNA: TGTGCCAGCAGCTTAGAGGCGAGGCTAGCGGGAGGAATTAAGAACTTCTACGAGCAGTACTTC.

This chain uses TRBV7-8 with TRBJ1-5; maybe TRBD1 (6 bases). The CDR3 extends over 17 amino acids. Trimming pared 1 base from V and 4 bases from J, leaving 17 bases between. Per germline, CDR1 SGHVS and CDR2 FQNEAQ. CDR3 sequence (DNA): TGTGCCAGCAGCTTAGGGACCGGGACACTCTATAATCAGCCCCAGCATTTT. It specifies CASSLGTGTLYNQPQHF.

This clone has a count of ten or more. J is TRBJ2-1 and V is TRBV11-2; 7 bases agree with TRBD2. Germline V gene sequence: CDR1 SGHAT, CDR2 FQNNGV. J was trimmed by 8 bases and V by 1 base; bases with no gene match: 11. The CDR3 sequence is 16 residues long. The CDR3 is CASSLVGTTFRDEQFF. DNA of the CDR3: TGTGCCAGCAGCTTAGTCGGGACTACCTTCAGGGATGAGCAGTTCTTC.

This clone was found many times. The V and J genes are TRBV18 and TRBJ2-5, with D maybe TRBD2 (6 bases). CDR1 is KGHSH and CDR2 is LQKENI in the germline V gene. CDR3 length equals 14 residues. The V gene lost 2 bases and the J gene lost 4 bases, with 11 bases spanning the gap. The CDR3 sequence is CASSPIPSAETQYF. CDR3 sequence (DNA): TGTGCCAGCTCACCAATACCTAGCGCAGAGACCCAGTACTTC. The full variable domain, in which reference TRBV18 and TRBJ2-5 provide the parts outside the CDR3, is NAGVMQNPRHLVRRRGQEARLRCSPMKGHSHVYWYRQLPEEGLKFMVYLQKENIIDESGMPKERFSAEFPKEGPSILRIQQVVRGDSAAYFCASSPIPSAETQYFGPGTRLLVL.

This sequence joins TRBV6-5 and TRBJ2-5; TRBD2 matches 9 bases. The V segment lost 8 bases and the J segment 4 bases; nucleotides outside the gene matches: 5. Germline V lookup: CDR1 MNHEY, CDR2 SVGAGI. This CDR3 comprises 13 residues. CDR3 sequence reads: CASQGGGAETQYF. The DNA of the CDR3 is TGTGCCAGCCAAGGCGGGGGGGCAGAGACCCAGTACTTC.

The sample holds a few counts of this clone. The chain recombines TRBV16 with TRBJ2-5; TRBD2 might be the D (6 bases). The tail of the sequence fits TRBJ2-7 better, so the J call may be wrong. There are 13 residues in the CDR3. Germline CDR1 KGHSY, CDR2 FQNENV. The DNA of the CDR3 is TGTGCCAGCAGCCACCCCCGGGAGCGCGAGCAGTACTTC. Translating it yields CASSHPREREQYF.

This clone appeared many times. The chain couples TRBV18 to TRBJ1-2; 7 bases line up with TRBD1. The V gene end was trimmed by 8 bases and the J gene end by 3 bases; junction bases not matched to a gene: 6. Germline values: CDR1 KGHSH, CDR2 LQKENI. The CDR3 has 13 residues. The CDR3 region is CASQGGRDYGYTF. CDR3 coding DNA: TGTGCCAGCCAAGGGGGCCGTGACTATGGCTACACCTTC. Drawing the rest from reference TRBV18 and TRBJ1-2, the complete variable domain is NAGVMQNPRHLVRRRGQEARLRCSPMKGHSHVYWYRQLPEEGLKFMVYLQKENIIDESGMPKERFSAEFPKEGPSILRIQQVVRGDSAAYFCASQGGRDYGYTFGSGTRLTVV.

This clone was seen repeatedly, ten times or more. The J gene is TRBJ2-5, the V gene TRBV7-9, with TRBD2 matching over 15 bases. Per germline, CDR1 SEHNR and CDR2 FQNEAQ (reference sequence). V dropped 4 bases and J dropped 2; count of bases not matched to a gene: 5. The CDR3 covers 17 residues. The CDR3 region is CASSSWTSGGGQETQYF. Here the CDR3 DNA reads TGTGCCAGCAGCTCGTGGACTAGCGGGGGGGGTCAAGAGACCCAGTACTTC.

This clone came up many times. The CDR3 region has the DNA TGCGCCAGCAGCCAAGAGGAGGGAACGGGGCCCCAGCATTTT. Its protein is CASSQEEGTGPQHF. This chain connects TRBV4-1 to TRBJ1-5, with D hard to call. CDR1 and CDR2 from the germline V gene are MGHRA and YSYEKL. The ends were cut back, 0 bases at V and 9 bases at J, with 12 bases in the middle. This CDR3 contains 14 residues.

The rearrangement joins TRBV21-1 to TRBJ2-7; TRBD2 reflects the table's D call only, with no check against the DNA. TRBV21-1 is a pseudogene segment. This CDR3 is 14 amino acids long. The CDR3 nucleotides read TGTGCCAGCAGCAAATACGAGGGCTCCTACGAGCAGTACGTC. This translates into CASSKYEGSYEQYV.

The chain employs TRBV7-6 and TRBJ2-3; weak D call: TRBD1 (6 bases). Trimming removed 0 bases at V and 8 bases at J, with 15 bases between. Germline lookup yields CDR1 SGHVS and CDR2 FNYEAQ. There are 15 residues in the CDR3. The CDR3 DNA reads TGTGCCAGCAGCTTAGCCGGTAGGGGGACGGTTACGCAGTATTTT. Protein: CASSLAGRGTVTQYF.

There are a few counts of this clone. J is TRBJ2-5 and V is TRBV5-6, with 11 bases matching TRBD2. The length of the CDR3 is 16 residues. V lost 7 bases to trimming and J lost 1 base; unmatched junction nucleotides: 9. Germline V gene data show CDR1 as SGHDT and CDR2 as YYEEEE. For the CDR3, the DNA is TGTGCCAGCCTCAACCGACTAGCGGGGCCCCAAGAGACCCAGTACTTC. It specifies CASLNRLAGPQETQYF.

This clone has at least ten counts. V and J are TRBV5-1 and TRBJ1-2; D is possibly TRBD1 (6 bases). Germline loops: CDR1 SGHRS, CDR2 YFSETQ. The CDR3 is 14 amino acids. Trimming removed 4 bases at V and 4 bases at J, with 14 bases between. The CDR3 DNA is TGCGCCAGCAGCCCTGGGACATCTTCCTATGGCTACACCTTC. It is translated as CASSPGTSSYGYTF.